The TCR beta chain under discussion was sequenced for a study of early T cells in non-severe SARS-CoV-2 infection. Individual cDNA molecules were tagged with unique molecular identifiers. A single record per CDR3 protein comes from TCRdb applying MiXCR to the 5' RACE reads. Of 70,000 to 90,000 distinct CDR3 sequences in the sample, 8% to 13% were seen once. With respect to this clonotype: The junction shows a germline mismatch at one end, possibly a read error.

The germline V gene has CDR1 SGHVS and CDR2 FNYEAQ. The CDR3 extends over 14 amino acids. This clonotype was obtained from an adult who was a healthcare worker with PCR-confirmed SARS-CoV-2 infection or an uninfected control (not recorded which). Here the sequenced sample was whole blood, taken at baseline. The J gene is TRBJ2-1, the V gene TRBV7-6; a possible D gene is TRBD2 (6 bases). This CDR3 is CASSLAEGRTNQLF. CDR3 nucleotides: TGTGCCAGCAGCTTAGCGGAGGGCAGGACAAACCAACTCTTC.